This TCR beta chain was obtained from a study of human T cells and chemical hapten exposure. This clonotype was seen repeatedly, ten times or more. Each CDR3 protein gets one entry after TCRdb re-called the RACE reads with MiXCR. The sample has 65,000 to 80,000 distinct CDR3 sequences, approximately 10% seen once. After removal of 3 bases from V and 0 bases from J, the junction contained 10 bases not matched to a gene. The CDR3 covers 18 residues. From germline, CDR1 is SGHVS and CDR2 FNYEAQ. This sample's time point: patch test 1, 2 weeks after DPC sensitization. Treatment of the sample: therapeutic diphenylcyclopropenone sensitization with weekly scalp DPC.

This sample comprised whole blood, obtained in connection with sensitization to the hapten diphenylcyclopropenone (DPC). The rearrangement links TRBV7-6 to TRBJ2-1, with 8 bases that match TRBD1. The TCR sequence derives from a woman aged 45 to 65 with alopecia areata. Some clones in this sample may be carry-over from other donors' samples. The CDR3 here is CASSLRQGALGSYNEQFF. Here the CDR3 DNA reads TGTGCCAGCAGCTTGAGGCAGGGGGCACTGGGCTCCTACAATGAGCAGTTCTTC.